The TCR beta chain described here comes from a study of T cell clonality in common variable immunodeficiency. General study points: CVID subjects had higher TCRbeta clonality than healthy controls, most marked in about a third. In common variable immunodeficiency, TCR beta chains reportedly carried fewer deletions and N-nucleotide insertions.

CDR3 length: 18 amino acids. CDR1 SGHRS and CDR2 YFSETQ come from the germline V gene. V lost 0 bases to trimming and J lost 2 bases; unmatched junction nucleotides: 14. Sequencing used immunoSEQ multiplex PCR; TCRdb keeps in-frame clones, though not all of them. Singletons are absent from the sample, which has about 9,200 clones. Many counts were recorded for this clone. Antigen unknown. Sequencing ends 3 residues short of the CDR3 end; the germline J gene provides the rest. Most patients and controls had Caucasian heritage. The chain has TRBV5-1 and TRBJ2-7; 7 nucleotides agree with TRBD1. The specimen was peripheral blood mononuclear cells. The clonotype was recovered from a human donor with common variable immunodeficiency. Incomplete CDR3 DNA: TGCGCCAGCAGCTTGGGCCAACTTGGTCCACAGGGGCCCTACGAG. Translation: CASSLGQLGPQGPYE. The whole CDR3 protein reads CASSLGQLGPQGPYEQYF.